These 17 T cell receptor beta chains share one sample of origin, sequenced in a study of OX40 agonist ivuxolimab in advanced cancers. Only in-frame clones appear in the TCRdb table, and some are missing; sequencing was by immunoSEQ multiplex PCR. The sample has fewer than 100,000 clones; about 80% are singletons. The sample was CD4+ or CD8+ T cells sorted from blood, taken in a trial of the OX40 agonist ivuxolimab. The source of these receptors is an adult with an advanced solid tumor such as melanoma, head and neck, liver or kidney cancer.

This chain joins TRBV28 and TRBJ1-5; TRBD1 matches at 7 bases. V lost 6 bases, J lost 7 bases, and 6 bases stayed unmatched. CDR3 length equals 13 residues. Germline V gene lookup returns CDR1 MDHEN and CDR2 SYDVKM. This chain's CDR3 is CASSRDRIQPQHF. For the CDR3, the DNA is TGTGCCAGCAGCCGGGACAGAATCCAGCCCCAGCATTTT.

The rearrangement joins TRBV28 to TRBJ1-5, with 7 bases aligning to TRBD1. Per the germline V gene, CDR1 is MDHEN and CDR2 is SYDVKM. The CDR3 covers 17 residues. V shed 2 bases and J 0 bases; nucleotides not matched to a gene: 7. The CDR3 DNA is TGTGCCAGCAGTTTAGGGCAGGGGGGGTATAGCAATCAGCCCCAGCATTTT. Translated: CASSLGQGGYSNQPQHF.

Here the CDR3 DNA reads TGTGCCTGGAGTGTACTGAGACTAGCGGGAGGGTACAATGAGCAGTTCTTC. This codes for CAWSVLRLAGGYNEQFF. The chain carries TRBV30 and TRBJ2-1, with TRBD2 identical over 14 bases. Germline V gene sequence: CDR1 GTSNPN, CDR2 SVGIG (reference sequence). This CDR3 has 17 residues. J lost 4 bases, V lost 0 bases, and 5 bases had no gene match.

This rearrangement joins TRBV6-5 to TRBJ2-7; 11 bases are shared with TRBD2. After removal of 6 bases from V and 3 bases from J, the junction contained 1 base not matched to a gene. CDR1 and CDR2 from the germline V gene are MNHEY and SVGAGI. The CDR3 is made up of 13 amino acids. The CDR3 loop is CASRTSGVYEQYF. Written as DNA, the CDR3 is TGTGCCAGCAGGACTAGCGGGGTCTACGAGCAGTACTTC.

V is TRBV18 and J is TRBJ1-5; D remains unclear. With 3 bases removed from V and 5 bases from J, the gap between germline ends came to 8 bases. The CDR3 covers 13 residues. The germline CDR1 and CDR2 sequences are KGHSH and LQKENI. In DNA form, the CDR3 reads TGTGCCAGCTCACCGTCCGGGGATCAGCCCCAGCATTTT. As protein: CASSPSGDQPQHF.

This clone was seen at least ten times. This CDR3 is CASSPRTRYEQYF. In nucleotides, the CDR3 is TGTGCCAGCAGCCCCCGAACTAGATACGAGCAGTACTTC. The chain uses TRBV11-2 and TRBJ2-7; weak D call: TRBD2 (5 bases). Between the trimmed V and J ends, which lost 5 bases and 4 bases, there was a span of 12 bases. CDR1 is SGHAT, CDR2 FQNNGV, per germline. There are 13 residues in the CDR3. The variable domain in full, with the rest retrieved from reference TRBV11-2 and TRBJ2-7, is EAGVAQSPRYKIIEKRQSVAFWCNPISGHATLYWYQQILGQGPKLLIQFQNNGVVDDSQLPKDRFSAERLKGVDSTLKIQPAKLEDSAVYLCASSPRTRYEQYFGPGTRLTVT.

The chain has TRBV6-6 and TRBJ2-7; no reliable D call. The CDR3 consists of 13 residues. The V gene lost 5 bases and the J gene lost 3 bases, with 11 bases spanning the gap. From germline, CDR1 is MNHNY and CDR2 SVGAGI (reference sequence). The CDR3: CASSRLPDYEQYF. In DNA, the CDR3 is TGTGCCAGCAGTAGGCTCCCGGACTACGAGCAGTACTTC.

This chain connects TRBV10-2 to TRBJ1-1; D is ambiguous. Germline lookup yields CDR1 WSHSY and CDR2 SAAADI. The CDR3 has 12 amino acids. Trimming pared 6 bases from V and 1 base from J, leaving 6 bases between. The DNA for the CDR3 is TGCGCCAGCAGCCCCACGAACACTGAAGCTTTCTTT. It specifies CASSPTNTEAFF.

This chain connects TRBV5-1 to TRBJ2-2; 8 bases are a match to TRBD1. The germline CDR1 and CDR2 sequences are SGHRS and YFSETQ. V lost 3 bases to trimming and J lost 7 bases; unmatched junction nucleotides: 8. There are 15 residues in the CDR3. The CDR3 spells CASSSRQGNGGELFF. The CDR3 coding sequence is TGCGCCAGCAGCTCCCGACAGGGGAACGGCGGGGAGCTGTTTTTT.

The V gene is TRBV6-6, the J gene TRBJ2-1, with 10 bases fitting TRBD1. In germline, CDR1 is MNHNY, CDR2 SVGAGI (reference sequence). This CDR3 region has 16 residues. V dropped 3 bases and J dropped 6; count of bases not matched to a gene: 8. CDR3: CASSYYGQGVGNEQFF. For the CDR3, the DNA is TGTGCCAGCAGTTATTACGGACAGGGGGTGGGCAATGAGCAGTTCTTC.

This chain connects TRBV7-2 to TRBJ2-5, with D possibly matching TRBD1 (6 bases). The germline V gene has CDR1 SGHTA and CDR2 FQGNSA. V was cut by 4 bases and J by 7 bases, with 13 bases left in between. The CDR3 is 13 amino acids. CDR3 in DNA: TGTGCCAGCAGCTCTCAGGGGAGTGGGACCCAGTACTTC. This encodes CASSSQGSGTQYF.

The chain is built from TRBV15 and TRBJ2-1; 14 nucleotides match TRBD2. Trimming cost V 3 bases and J 7 bases; bases outside gene matches: 8. Germline values: CDR1 LNHNV, CDR2 YYDKDF (reference sequence). The CDR3 covers 17 residues. The CDR3 loop is CATSSPGTSGRRNEQFF. For the CDR3, the DNA is TGTGCCACCAGCAGCCCCGGGACTAGCGGGAGACGGAATGAGCAGTTCTTC.

CDR3 sequence (DNA): TGTGCCAGCAGCTCTACGGTTACCTACGAGCAGTACTTC. This codes for CASSSTVTYEQYF. The rearrangement joins TRBV13 to TRBJ2-5; D unresolved. The tail of the sequence fits TRBJ2-7 better, so the J call may be wrong. CDR3 length equals 13 residues. The germline V gene encodes CDR1 PRHDT and CDR2 FYEKMQ (reference sequence).

The gene calls are TRBV4-2 and TRBJ1-5, with D uncertain. Germline CDR1 LGHNA, CDR2 YNFKEQ. V was trimmed by 1 base and J by 5 bases, leaving 3 bases between them. The CDR3 length is 12 residues. The CDR3 is CASSQADQPQHF. CDR3 DNA sequence: TGTGCCAGCAGCCAAGCTGATCAGCCCCAGCATTTT.

V usage is TRBV4-1 and J usage is TRBJ2-7, with D perhaps TRBD1 (6 bases). The length of the CDR3 is 16 residues. Germline V lookup: CDR1 MGHRA, CDR2 YSYEKL. V was trimmed by 2 bases and J by 0 bases, leaving 14 bases between them. The CDR3 DNA follows: TGCGCCAGCAGCCAACCAGGGGCGTATAGCTCCTACGAGCAGTACTTC. It translates to CASSQPGAYSSYEQYF.

The rearrangement joins TRBV4-1 to TRBJ1-1; tentative D call: TRBD1 (5 bases). V lost 1 base and J 3 bases, leaving 18 bases between the germline ends. The germline V gene encodes CDR1 MGHRA and CDR2 YSYEKL. The CDR3 totals 17 residues. As DNA, the CDR3 is TGCGCCAGCAGCCAAGGCGCGCCGGGACGTCTTTACACTGAAGCTTTCTTT. Its translation is CASSQGAPGRLYTEAFF.

The rearrangement links TRBV4-1 to TRBJ2-7, with 8 bases that match TRBD1. V was pared by 2 bases and J by 6 bases, with 18 bases of the junction left unmatched. CDR3 length: 18 amino acids. The germline V gene encodes CDR1 MGHRA and CDR2 YSYEKL. This CDR3 is CASSQSNLVGQGVTEQYF. For the CDR3, the DNA is TGCGCCAGCAGCCAAAGCAACCTGGTAGGACAGGGAGTAACCGAGCAGTACTTC.